This TCR beta chain was identified in a study of T cells after yellow fever vaccination. This clonotype was seen ten or more times. Its antigen is unidentified. Trimming took off 6 bases at V and 5 bases at J, with 14 bases between the two ends. The germline V gene has CDR1 LNHNV and CDR2 YYDKDF (reference sequence). The CDR3 is 14 amino acids. TCRdb re-analysed the 5' RACE reads in MiXCR, keeping a single row per CDR3 protein. The table shows 200,000 to 250,000 distinct CDR3 sequences, with around 3.1% occurring only once. Study-level findings and limits: After the booster, 96% of CD4 and just over 85% of CD8 primary-response clones were re-detected. By day 5 rather than day 15, the secondary response had peaked, though it was weaker.

The specimen comprised CD4+ T cells sorted from PBMCs, sampled 10 days after the yellow fever booster vaccination. This clonotype was obtained from a man aged 18 to 29 who received the YFV17D yellow fever vaccine. V usage is TRBV15 and J usage is TRBJ2-4; tentatively, D is TRBD2 (6 bases). The CDR3 is CATRLLGGENIQYF. As DNA, the CDR3 is TGTGCCACCAGACTCCTAGGAGGGGAAAACATTCAGTACTTC.